Below, one TCR beta chain is given with its context. The antigen remains undetermined. The CDR3 is 14 amino acids. Trimming stripped 6 bases from V and 2 bases from J, with 14 bases between. In TCRdb, the reads were re-called with MiXCR into one record per CDR3 protein. The table records 550,000 to 850,000 distinct CDR3 sequences, 30% to 35% of them present only once. This sample was included in a study of T cell repertoires in cytomegalovirus infection. Study outcomes and limitations: Dominant in the ex vivo response were TCR beta clonotypes restricted by HLA-C and specific for CMV.

The material was cultured PBMCs, obtained from culture after CMV antigen stimulation. The J gene is TRBJ2-7, the V gene TRBV12-3 or TRBV12-4; D unclear. This clonotype was obtained from a human donor in good health (CMV status not recorded). Some clones in this sample may be carry-over from other donors' samples. CDR3 loop: CASSPESRPYEQYF. The CDR3 DNA follows: TGTGCCAGCAGCCCAGAAAGTCGGCCCTACGAGCAGTACTTC.